These 30 T cell receptor beta chains share one sample of origin, sequenced in a study of cytotoxic CD8 clonotypes in ibrutinib-treated CLL. Data came from immunoSEQ multiplex PCR; TCRdb stores just in-frame clones and leaves some out. Among fewer than 150,000 clones, roughly 84% were seen once, and the ten largest hold about 3.3%. The sample was PBMCs, taken after 24 months of ibrutinib treatment. Every receptor here comes from a human donor with chronic lymphocytic leukemia.

This chain's CDR3 is CASTPQGVSNYGYTF. CDR3 bases: TGTGCCAGTACCCCGCAGGGGGTCAGTAACTATGGCTACACCTTC. J is TRBJ1-2 and V is TRBV19; 7 bases are a match to TRBD1. J was trimmed by 1 base and V by 7 bases; bases with no gene match: 9. CDR1 LNHDA and CDR2 SQIVND come from the germline V gene (reference sequence). The CDR3 runs to 15 residues.

This chain joins TRBV10-3 and TRBJ2-7; TRBD1 agrees at 10 bases. Germline CDR1 is ENHRY and CDR2 is SYGVKD. The CDR3 length is 14 residues. Trimming removed 4 bases from V and 7 bases from J; junction bases left unmatched: 7. The CDR3 sequence is CAISVGTGVIEQYF. The CDR3 bases are TGTGCCATCAGTGTGGGGACAGGGGTAATTGAGCAGTACTTC.

This chain uses TRBV2 with TRBJ1-4, with TRBD1 as a possible D gene (5 bases). Germline CDR1 and CDR2: SNHLY and FYNNEI. CDR3 length equals 15 residues. The V end was cut by 6 bases, the J end by 7 bases, with 18 bases between. The CDR3 DNA sequence: TGTGCCAGCAGGGTAGCCGAGGGGACGGTTGAAAAACTGTTTTTT. Protein product: CASRVAEGTVEKLFF.

The CDR3 DNA follows: TGTGCCAGCAGCTTAGTCGCGGGGGGTGGCGAGCAGTACTTC. Amino acids: CASSLVAGGGEQYF. The rearrangement uses TRBV7-2 and TRBJ2-7; 8 positions agree with TRBD2. Germline CDR1 is SGHTA and CDR2 is FQGNSA. The CDR3 is 14 amino acids. The junction had 5 bases not matched to a gene; V was cut back by 1 base and J by 6 bases.

The chain combines TRBV5-1 with TRBJ1-6, with D possibly TRBD1 on 6 matching bases. V lost 4 bases and J lost 7, with 12 bases in between. The germline V gene encodes CDR1 SGHRS and CDR2 YFSETQ. The CDR3 runs to 14 residues. CDR3 nucleotide sequence: TGCGCCAGCAGCCCAACAGGGAACAATTCACCCCTCCACTTT. Translated, it gives CASSPTGNNSPLHF. The full variable domain, rest sourced from reference TRBV5-1 and TRBJ1-6, is KAGVTQTPRYLIKTRGQQVTLSCSPISGHRSVSWYQQTPGQGLQFLFEYFSETQRNKGNFPGRFSGRQFSNSRSEMNVSTLELGDSALYLCASSPTGNNSPLHFGNGTRLTVT.

The chain employs TRBV18 and TRBJ1-4, with 8 bases matching TRBD1. CDR3 length equals 17 residues. Germline trimming cut 6 bases from V and 6 bases from J; bases unmatched to any gene: 15. The germline CDR1 and CDR2 sequences are KGHSH and LQKENI. CDR3 protein: CASSLGQGGSSDEKLFF. The CDR3, as DNA: TGTGCCAGCTCGCTCGGACAGGGCGGGTCGAGTGATGAAAAACTGTTTTTT.

The V call is TRBV6-1, the J call TRBJ2-7; TRBD2 aligns across 7 bases. This CDR3 comprises 16 residues. Germline CDR1 is MNHNS and CDR2 is SASEGT. V dropped 4 bases and J dropped 5; count of bases not matched to a gene: 14. The CDR3 DNA reads as TGTGCCAGCAGTGCGCCCTCGGGGGGAAGCGGCCACGAGCAGTACTTC. Translation gives CASSAPSGGSGHEQYF.

The CDR3 reads CASSEGYGYTF. The CDR3 coding sequence is TGCGCCAGCAGTGAGGGATATGGCTACACCTTC. This sequence joins TRBV10-2 and TRBJ1-2; D gene uncertain. The CDR3 is made up of 11 amino acids. Germline CDR1 reads WSHSY; CDR2 reads SAAADI. Trimming removed 2 bases at V and 5 bases at J, with 3 bases between.

The genes are TRBV6-5 and TRBJ1-1; D perhaps matches TRBD1 (6 bases). The CDR3 extends over 16 amino acids. Trimming removed 0 bases from V and 2 bases from J, with 13 bases in between. The germline gives CDR1 MNHEY, CDR2 SVGAGI. The DNA of the CDR3 is TGTGCCAGCAGTTACTCGAGGGCAGGGGCTAACACTGAAGCTTTCTTT. It is translated as CASSYSRAGANTEAFF.

The chain combines TRBV6-6 with TRBJ1-1, with TRBD1 identical over 9 bases. J lost 2 bases, V lost 6 bases, and 7 bases had no gene match. Germline V gene sequence: CDR1 MNHNY, CDR2 SVGAGI (reference sequence). The CDR3 loop spans 15 amino acids. CDR3 amino acids: CASRATTGGNTEAFF. The DNA of the CDR3 is TGTGCCAGCAGGGCAACGACAGGGGGAAACACTGAAGCTTTCTTT.

The chain has TRBV6-1 and TRBJ1-5; D is ambiguous. The CDR3 is 13 residues long. Germline lookup yields CDR1 MNHNS and CDR2 SASEGT. Trimming took off 2 bases at V and 6 bases at J, with 8 bases between the two ends. CDR3: CASSELEFQPQHF. CDR3 coding DNA: TGTGCCAGCAGTGAATTGGAGTTTCAGCCCCAGCATTTT.

This clone was detected once. The chain uses TRBV7-2 and TRBJ1-2, with TRBD1 matching over 9 bases. The CDR3 has 17 residues. With 0 bases clipped from V and 2 bases from J, the junction kept 7 bases outside the gene matches. CDR1 SGHTA and CDR2 FQGNSA come from the germline V gene. The CDR3 region is CASSLALGQGVNYGYTF. The CDR3 DNA sequence: TGTGCCAGCAGCTTAGCTTTGGGACAGGGAGTGAACTATGGCTACACCTTC. Supplemented by reference TRBV7-2 and TRBJ1-2, the full variable domain reads GAGVSQSPSNKVTEKGKDVELRCDPISGHTALYWYRQSLGQGLEFLIYFQGNSAPDKSGLPSDRFSAERTGGSVSTLTIQRTQQEDSAVYLCASSLALGQGVNYGYTFGSGTRLTVV.

The chain couples TRBV27 to TRBJ2-7; D remains ambiguous. From germline, CDR1 is MNHEY and CDR2 SMNVEV (reference sequence). CDR3 size: 14 residues. Trimming took 6 bases from V and 2 from J, leaving 14 bases between them. CDR3 sequence (DNA): TGTGCCAGCAGCCCCCGACTGGAGCCCTACGAGCAGTACTTC. Amino acids: CASSPRLEPYEQYF.

The V gene is TRBV6-5, the J gene TRBJ1-1, with 8 bases lining up with TRBD1. Unmatched junction bases numbered 5, after V lost 6 bases and J lost 8 bases. The CDR3 length is 12 residues. The germline CDR1 and CDR2 sequences are MNHEY and SVGAGI. CDR3 sequence: CASSRDRLEAFF. For the CDR3, the DNA is TGTGCCAGCAGCCGGGACAGGCTGGAAGCTTTCTTT.

Here the CDR3 reads CASSRGTATSPFLPYEQYF. The CDR3 DNA reads TGTGCCAGCAGTCGAGGGACAGCCACCTCGCCCTTTTTACCCTACGAGCAGTACTTC. The chain combines TRBV27 with TRBJ2-7; 7 bases align to TRBD1. V shed 5 bases and J 2 bases; nucleotides not matched to a gene: 21. In germline, CDR1 is MNHEY, CDR2 SMNVEV (reference sequence). The CDR3 totals 19 residues.

The J gene is TRBJ1-2, the V gene TRBV6-5, with 10 bases matching TRBD1. From germline, CDR1 is MNHEY and CDR2 SVGAGI. The CDR3 covers 14 residues. V was pared by 6 bases and J by 8 bases, with 9 bases of the junction left unmatched. CDR3 sequence reads: CASRYGTGDDGYTF. The CDR3 DNA follows: TGTGCCAGCAGATATGGGACAGGGGACGACGGCTACACCTTC.

CDR3 protein: CASSTIPPAGGDTQYF. In nucleotides, the CDR3 is TGTGCCAGCTCAACTATCCCGCCAGCGGGGGGGGATACGCAGTATTTT. The chain couples TRBV18 to TRBJ2-3; 10 bases align to TRBD2. Trimming removed 5 bases from V and 6 bases from J; junction bases left unmatched: 11. In germline, CDR1 is KGHSH, CDR2 LQKENI. There are 16 residues in the CDR3.

The genes are TRBV4-3 and TRBJ1-1; unclear D gene. Trimming pared 0 bases from V and 3 bases from J, leaving 8 bases between. Germline CDR1 is LGHNA and CDR2 is YSLEER. The CDR3 length is 14 residues. The CDR3 DNA reads TGCGCCAGCAGCCAAGATCTGGGCCACACTGAAGCTTTCTTT. It encodes CASSQDLGHTEAFF.

V is TRBV7-2 and J is TRBJ2-4, with TRBD1 matching 7 bases. The CDR3 has 15 residues. The junction had 5 bases not matched to a gene; V was cut back by 5 bases and J by 1 base. Germline loops: CDR1 SGHTA, CDR2 FQGNSA. CDR3 nucleotide sequence: TGTGCCAGCAGCGGTACAGGGGAGGCCAAAAACATTCAGTACTTC. Its protein product is CASSGTGEAKNIQYF.

This chain joins TRBV5-1 and TRBJ2-1, with TRBD2 identical over 15 bases. Germline lookup yields CDR1 SGHRS and CDR2 YFSETQ. The length of the CDR3 is 18 residues. The J segment lost 5 bases and the V segment lost 4 bases, leaving 10 bases of the junction unmatched. CDR3 nucleotide sequence: TGCGCCAGCAGCGCGTCCGGGACTAGCGGGGGGAAGAACAATGAGCAGTTCTTC. Its translation: CASSASGTSGGKNNEQFF.

V usage is TRBV4-3 and J usage is TRBJ1-1; D is uncertain. Trimming left V 0 bases short and J 0 bases short, with 5 bases between. The CDR3 contains 14 residues. Germline CDR1 and CDR2: LGHNA and YSLEER. The DNA for the CDR3 is TGCGCCAGCAGCCAAGAAAGTGTGAACACTGAAGCTTTCTTT. It codes for CASSQESVNTEAFF.

The gene calls are TRBV5-4 and TRBJ1-2, with TRBD1 identical over 9 bases. The germline gives CDR1 SGHNT, CDR2 YYREEE (reference sequence). The V gene end was trimmed by 4 bases and the J gene end by 0 bases; junction bases not matched to a gene: 10. This CDR3 has 17 residues. The DNA of the CDR3 is TGTGCCAGCAGCCCTTCATTAGGGACAGGGTCTAACTATGGCTACACCTTC. Amino acid sequence: CASSPSLGTGSNYGYTF.

The chain employs TRBV11-2 and TRBJ2-5; perhaps D is TRBD1 or TRBD2 (5 bases each). The V end lost 3 bases, the J end lost 6 bases, and 14 bases lay between the germline ends. This CDR3 is built from 14 residues. The germline CDR1 and CDR2 sequences are SGHAT and FQNNGV. CDR3 in amino acids: CASSLGVRGQTQYF. Written as DNA, the CDR3 is TGTGCCAGCAGCTTGGGGGTGAGGGGACAGACCCAGTACTTC.

The rearrangement joins TRBV6-5 to TRBJ2-5; the D gene is possibly TRBD2 (6 bases). CDR3 size: 15 residues. Deletions cut 2 bases from V and 4 bases from J, with 14 bases between. The germline CDR1 and CDR2 sequences are MNHEY and SVGAGI. This CDR3 is CASSYRGALPETQYF. CDR3 nucleotides: TGTGCCAGCAGTTACCGCGGGGCCCTCCCAGAGACCCAGTACTTC.

V and J are TRBV10-2 and TRBJ2-7, with a weak D call TRBD2 (7 bases). CDR3 size: 14 residues. CDR1 and CDR2 from the germline V gene are WSHSY and SAAADI. V gave up 4 bases and J gave up 3 bases, with 13 bases separating them. The CDR3 nucleotides are TGCGCCAGCAGTGGATCGGGGGGCCTCTACGAGCAGTACTTC. This encodes CASSGSGGLYEQYF.

The chain links TRBV7-8 to TRBJ2-5; no firm D call. Germline CDR1 reads SGHVS; CDR2 reads FQNEAQ. The CDR3 loop spans 12 amino acids. Trimming removed 1 base from V and 5 bases from J, with 5 bases in between. CDR3 DNA: TGTGCCAGCAGCTTAGGGTCCGAGACCCAGTACTTC. Its protein product is CASSLGSETQYF. The complete variable domain, with remaining parts taken from reference TRBV7-8 and TRBJ2-5, reads GAGVSQSPRYKVAKRGQDVALRCDPISGHVSLFWYQQALGQGPEFLTYFQNEAQLDKSGLPSDRFFAERPEGSVSTLKIQRTQQEDSAVYLCASSLGSETQYFGPGTRLLVL.

The chain is built from TRBV5-4 and TRBJ1-4, with D perhaps matching TRBD1 (6 bases). From germline, CDR1 is SGHNT and CDR2 YYREEE (reference sequence). The CDR3 has 14 residues. V lost 4 bases and J 7 bases, leaving 14 bases between the germline ends. The CDR3, as DNA: TGTGCCAGCAGCAGCCGGGGGCCGGGTGAAAAACTGTTTTTT. Translated, it gives CASSSRGPGEKLFF.

J is TRBJ1-5 and V is TRBV7-2; possibly TRBD1 for D (5 bases). CDR1 SGHTA and CDR2 FQGNSA come from the germline V gene. Trimming took 4 bases from V and 6 from J, leaving 10 bases between them. The CDR3 is made up of 13 amino acids. Here the CDR3 DNA reads TGTGCCAGCAGCTCGGGGGTTTCTCAGCCCCAGCATTTT. Translating it yields CASSSGVSQPQHF.

The rearrangement uses TRBV19 and TRBJ2-2, with D unclear. Trimming left V 2 bases short and J 4 bases short, with 14 bases between. The V gene's germline CDR1 is LNHDA and CDR2 SQIVND (reference sequence). The CDR3 is made up of 16 amino acids. CDR3 nucleotides: TGTGCCAGTAGTATAAGGGCCTTTAAGTCCACCGGGGAGCTGTTTTTT. This translates into CASSIRAFKSTGELFF.

The J gene is TRBJ1-1, the V gene TRBV19; TRBD1 might be the D (5 bases). The CDR3 consists of 14 residues. The germline V gene has CDR1 LNHDA and CDR2 SQIVND (reference sequence). V was shortened by 6 bases and J by 3 bases, with 14 bases between the two germline ends. The CDR3: CASSHPGGDTEAFF. The CDR3 DNA is TGTGCCAGTAGCCATCCCGGGGGAGACACTGAAGCTTTCTTT.